These 4 T cell receptor beta chains share one sample of origin, sequenced in a study of CD8 T cells in Susac syndrome. The authors reverse transcribed roughly 0.45 to 1 ug RNA with random hexamers. Via MiXCR, TCRdb re-called the immunoSEQ multiplex PCR reads, giving one row per CDR3 protein. The data hold tens of thousands of distinct CDR3 sequences, with 75% to 95% observed a single time. The sample was CD8+ T cells from PBMCs. All receptors derive from a human donor with multiple sclerosis.

This clonotype was detected only once. The J gene is TRBJ2-3, the V gene TRBV9, with 9 bases identical to TRBD2. The ends lost 0 bases at V and 2 bases at J; junction bases unmatched: 7. Per germline, CDR1 SGDLS and CDR2 YYNGEE. The CDR3 spans 17 residues. CDR3 protein: CASSVEGSGSFTDTQYF. In nucleotides, the CDR3 is TGTGCCAGCAGCGTAGAGGGTAGCGGGAGTTTCACAGATACGCAGTATTTT.

This rearrangement joins TRBV4-1 to TRBJ1-2; D may be TRBD1 (5 bases). The CDR3 totals 17 residues. The V gene lost 3 bases and the J gene lost 8 bases, with 25 bases spanning the gap. In germline, CDR1 is MGHRA, CDR2 YSYEKL. CDR3 DNA sequence: TGCGCCAGCAGCCAGAAGGAACCACAGGTCCCCGTACTCGGCTACACCTTC. This sequence encodes CASSQKEPQVPVLGYTF.

In its sample, this clonotype was seen once. The rearrangement joins TRBV19 to TRBJ2-5; D remains unclear. The length of the CDR3 is 9 residues. V lost 9 bases, J lost 5 bases, and 4 bases lay in between. Germline lookup yields CDR1 LNHDA and CDR2 SQIVND (reference sequence). The CDR3, as DNA: TGTGCCAGAACGGAGACCCAGTACTTC. This sequence encodes CARTETQYF.

V gene TRBV4-3 combines with J gene TRBJ1-2, with D perhaps TRBD1 (6 bases). CDR3 length: 17 residues. The V gene's germline CDR1 is LGHNA and CDR2 YSLEER. V was pared by 0 bases and J by 4 bases, with 18 bases between. Here the CDR3 DNA reads TGCGCCAGCAGCCAAGATCGGGTAACAGGGTCCGGCTATGGCTACACCTTC. It translates to CASSQDRVTGSGYGYTF.